Listed below are T cell receptor beta chains from one sample, sequenced in a study of T-cell reconstitution after alpha-beta-depleted transplantation in children. MiXCR, run by TCRdb on the PCR reads, gives a single entry per CDR3 protein. The data hold hundreds of thousands of distinct CDR3 sequences, with 13% observed a single time. Material: PBMCs, obtained before TCRalphabeta/CD19-depleted stem cell transplant. Receptors originate from a girl aged 2-9 years with congenital amegakaryocytic thrombocytopenia, due to receive a stem cell transplant. Each CDR3 is given with its conserved first and last residue. The D gene is left open where the match is weak.

>TRBV12-3/TRBV12-4|15|TRBD2
CASSTGGLGSDTQYF
>TRBV5-1|15|TRBD1
CASSFGTGGNYEQYF
>TRBV5-1|16|TRBD2
CASSVGLGGLYNEQFF
>TRBV28|15|TRBD1
CASTLTGGAGYGYTF
>TRBV20-1|15|NA
CSARDGQRQSYEQYF
>TRBV20-1|16|NA
CSASLRTQGSTDTQYF
>TRBV5-1|19|TRBD2
CASSLDRRGAGGRTDTQYF
>TRBV20-1|15|TRBD1
CSARDHRGQGNTIYF
>TRBV20-1|16|TRBD2
CSARDLGGSYSYEQYF
>TRBV29-1|13|NA
CSVGERALQPQHF
>TRBV20-1|15|NA
CSARDHRGQGDGYTF
>TRBV5-1|14|NA
CASSLSRMNTEAFF
>TRBV10-3|15|NA
CAISEYTVLLETQYF
>TRBV11-2|20|TRBD1
CASSLGQGVLPRSGANVLTF
>TRBV12-3/TRBV12-4|15|NA
CASSLGQGLQETQYF
>TRBV12-3/TRBV12-4|13|NA
CASNQWVTGELFF
>TRBV20-1|13|NA
CSASLGVTDTQYF
>TRBV29-1|13|NA
CSVVETPPDEQFF
>TRBV12-3/TRBV12-4|15|NA
CASRLSYSGSYEQYF
>TRBV10-2|14|TRBD2
CASSDVGGGYEQFF
>TRBV10-3|15|NA
CAISNLGGARVEQYF
>TRBV5-1|16|NA
CASSPRGTLPTDTQYF
>TRBV5-1|15|TRBD2
CASSLDGLGDETQYF
>TRBV27|16|NA
CASSLTRGVIGYEQYF
>TRBV5-5|14|NA
CASSLNAGDSPQHF
>TRBV5-1|14|TRBD1
CASSLDSGGYGYTF
>TRBV15|13|NA
CATRTGSGNTIYF
>TRBV20-1|15|TRBD2
CSAPEPGLASNEQFF
>TRBV9|15|NA
CASSIDGIEGNTIYF
>TRBV9|14|TRBD1
CASSDDRGSYEQYF
>TRBV29-1|13|TRBD1
CSTPTGENTEAFF
>TRBV12-3/TRBV12-4|16|NA
CASSFPGGPSYNEQFF
>TRBV5-1|17|NA
CASKSKSTEDISYEQYF
>TRBV6-6|13|NA
CASTVPNTGELFF
>TRBV28|15|NA
CASSSLKGLVEKLFF
>TRBV27|19|NA
CASRGPGHIALSSYNEQFF
>TRBV15|15|NA
CATSRDPISTDTQYF
>TRBV10-3|16|TRBD1
CAISPGPGGGKNIQYF
>TRBV20-1|14|NA
CSAGEPATNEKLFF
>TRBV4-1|14|NA
CASSQKGFLDEAFF
>TRBV20-1|18|TRBD1
CSASVGQGGRGSNQPQHF
>TRBV5-1|13|NA
CASSARRGDEQFF
>TRBV29-1|13|NA
CSVSTSPPGTQYF
>TRBV6-1|13|TRBD2
CASSTSGRETQYF
>TRBV5-6|14|NA
CASSPRDGNYEQYF